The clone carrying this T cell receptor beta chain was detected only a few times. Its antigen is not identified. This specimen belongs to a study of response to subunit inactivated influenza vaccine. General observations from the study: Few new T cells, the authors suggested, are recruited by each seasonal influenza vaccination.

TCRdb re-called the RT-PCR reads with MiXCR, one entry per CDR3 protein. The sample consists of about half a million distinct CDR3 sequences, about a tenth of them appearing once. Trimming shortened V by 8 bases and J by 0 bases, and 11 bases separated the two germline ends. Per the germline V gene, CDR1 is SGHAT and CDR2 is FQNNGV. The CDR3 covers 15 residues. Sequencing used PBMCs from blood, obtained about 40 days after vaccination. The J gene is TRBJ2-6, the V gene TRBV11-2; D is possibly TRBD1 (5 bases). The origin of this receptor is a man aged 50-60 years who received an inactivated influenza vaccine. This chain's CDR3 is CASRRGYSGANVLTF. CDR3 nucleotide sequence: TGTGCCAGCCGAAGGGGCTACTCTGGGGCCAACGTCCTGACTTTC.